This T cell receptor (beta chain) came from a study of T cells after yellow fever vaccination (dated by TCRdb to between 2018 and 2020). With regard to the full study: The SMART-Seq v4 Ultra Low Input RNA kit was used to prepare libraries from fractions with low cell numbers. To follow T-cell clones before and after both primary and booster YFV17D yellow fever vaccination, bulk TCR alpha and beta repertoires underwent longitudinal sequencing. Two healthy male donors, one aged 18 to 30 and one aged 30 to 40 years, made up the cohort. Blood samples were taken at several timepoints before and after primary and secondary immunization, and bulk PBMC replicates and cell subsets were isolated. Study-wide conclusions, independent of this receptor: Because only a couple of donors were included in the study, the extent to which the findings can be generalized is limited. Computational filtering was needed because FACS-sorted repertoires could contain abundant contaminating clonotypes from the bulk population. Most clones expanded after primary vaccination were re-detected after the booster (around 96% of CD4 and around nine tenths of CD8), suggesting broad memory maintenance. The secondary T-cell response was found to be weaker but faster than the primary response, with a peak reached on day 5 rather than on day 15. A small fraction of clonotypes appeared in both the CD4 and CD8 compartments, likely as a result of convergent recombination.

TCR cDNA was synthesized by 5'RACE template switching, through which a universal primer site and unique molecular identifiers were introduced. Priming for cDNA synthesis came from both the TCR alpha and TCR beta constant segments. Library amplification used two PCR steps, and the second PCR step added sample barcodes and sequencing adapters. Libraries were sequenced on Illumina HiSeq 2500 (2x100 bp) or NovaSeq (2x150 bp). The study's own analysis went as follows. MIGEC was used to demultiplex reads and collapse the reads into UMI consensus sequences, and MiXCR was used for V(D)J alignment. Vaccine-responding clonotypes were identified with edgeR using replicate PBMC samples, with FDR below 0.01 and a log2 fold change above 5 up to day 15 being required. Bulk clonotypes were assigned CD4 or CD8 identity according to which sequenced CD4 or CD8 repertoire held them at higher abundance. The raw public data were reprocessed by TCRdb itself: fastp quality trimming at Q25, MiXCR clonotype calling, in-frame beta chains only. For every CDR3 protein sequence, its rows merge into one entry that carries the most common genes and DNA. None of the V and J calls come from the authors' own analysis; TCRdb made them. In this sample the table shows a few hundred thousand distinct CDR3 sequences, around 17% of which occur a single time. The top ten clonotypes cover around 15% of the sample.

Trimmed from V: 0 bases; trimmed from J: 6 bases; junction bases lacking a gene match: 5. According to the germline V gene, CDR1 reads SGHTA and CDR2 reads FQGNSA. The CDR3 goes from the cysteine to the valine over 14 residues. Just the 42-base CDR3 DNA is kept, in frame starting at base 1. The treatment or condition label here, explained by the study, means: live attenuated yellow fever vaccine strain. Two biological replicates of bulk PBMCs were collected at each blood-draw timepoint. A standard Ficoll-Paque protocol was used to isolate PBMCs from peripheral blood. RNA was extracted with TriZol from bulk PBMCs, CD4 and CD8 fractions, and dextramer-positive and dextramer-negative fractions. The table lists this clonotype with a few counts. Its antigen is unknown. The record has no base qualities; no much larger clone is one base away.

This receptor was taken from a man in his late teens or twenties who received the YFV17D yellow fever vaccine. The source material was PBMCs, sampled less than 6 days after the first yellow fever vaccination. The chain couples TRBV7-2 to TRBJ2-7, and 7 junction bases match TRBD1. The bases read TGTGCCAGCAGCTTAGCGAAGGGGGCGGGCGAGCAGTACGTC. It codes for CASSLAKGAGEQYV.